The 14 T cell receptor beta chains below come from one sample, sequenced in a study of preoperative IRX-2 immunotherapy in early breast cancer. The treatment: preoperative locoregional IRX-2 cytokine immunotherapy. Only in-frame clones appear in the TCRdb table, and some are missing; sequencing was by immunoSEQ multiplex PCR. The sample consists of about 98,000 clones, around 86% of them appearing once. The input for sequencing was tumor tissue, taken after IRX-2 immunotherapy. These receptors were obtained from a human donor with breast cancer.

V gene TRBV18 combines with J gene TRBJ1-1, with D unresolved. In germline, CDR1 is KGHSH, CDR2 LQKENI. V was shortened by 4 bases and J by 6 bases, with 15 bases between the two germline ends. The CDR3 contains 14 residues. This CDR3 is CASSRDPGFSEAFF. CDR3 nucleotides: TGTGCCAGCTCACGCGACCCCGGGTTTTCTGAAGCTTTCTTT.

The rearrangement links TRBV25-1 to TRBJ1-5; 8 nucleotides align to TRBD1. The V and J ends lost 2 bases and 1 base, in that order; junction bases with no gene match: 4. Germline CDR1 and CDR2: MGHDK and SYGVNS. CDR3 length: 16 amino acids. The CDR3 bases are TGTGCCAGCAGTGAACAGGGGGCTAAAAGCAATCAGCCCCAGCATTTT. It codes for CASSEQGAKSNQPQHF.

The chain couples TRBV25-1 to TRBJ2-1, with TRBD2 matching over 7 bases. V lost 4 bases to trimming and J lost 7 bases; unmatched junction nucleotides: 13. CDR3 length: 16 amino acids. Germline V gives CDR1 MGHDK, CDR2 SYGVNS. CDR3 sequence (DNA): TGTGCCAGCAGTGGAGGACTAGTTTGGGGAGGGAATGAGCAGTTCTTC. Residues: CASSGGLVWGGNEQFF.

J is TRBJ2-1 and V is TRBV30; D possibly matches TRBD1 or TRBD2 (5 bases each). The germline CDR1 and CDR2 sequences are GTSNPN and SVGIG (reference sequence). V was clipped by 4 bases and J by 10 bases, with 20 bases between them. The CDR3 is 14 residues long. The CDR3 spells CAWMLRGPFREQFF. In DNA form, the CDR3 reads TGTGCCTGGATGCTCCGGGGCCCATTTCGAGAGCAGTTCTTC. Full variable domain (missing parts from reference TRBV30 and TRBJ2-1): SQTIHQWPATLVQPVGSPLSLECTVEGTSNPNLYWYRQAAGRGLQLLFYSVGIGQISSEVPQNLSASRPQDRQFILSSKKLLLSDSGFYLCAWMLRGPFREQFFGPGTRLTVL.

The V and J genes are TRBV2 and TRBJ2-1; TRBD1 agrees at 10 bases. The CDR3 consists of 15 residues. Trimming cost V 9 bases and J 7 bases; bases outside gene matches: 12. CDR1 and CDR2 (germline): SNHLY, FYNNEI. Written as DNA, the CDR3 is TGTGCCAGTGCATGGGACAGGGGTGGAGAGAATGAGCAGTTCTTC. Translated: CASAWDRGGENEQFF. The full variable domain, its missing parts supplied by reference TRBV2 and TRBJ2-1, is EPEVTQTPSHQVTQMGQEVILRCVPISNHLYFYWYRQILGQKVEFLVSFYNNEISEKSEIFDDQFSVERPDGSNFTLKIRSTKLEDSAMYFCASAWDRGGENEQFFGPGTRLTVL.

This clone was counted a single time. The chain employs TRBV28 and TRBJ2-5, with D possibly matching TRBD1 (5 bases). V was shortened by 3 bases and J by 5 bases, with 7 bases between the two germline ends. CDR1 and CDR2 (germline): MDHEN, SYDVKM. CDR3 length equals 12 residues. CDR3: CASSFRAETQYF. In DNA form, the CDR3 reads TGTGCCAGCAGTTTCAGGGCCGAGACCCAGTACTTC.

The chain couples TRBV7-6 to TRBJ2-1; D is perhaps TRBD1 (6 bases). Germline CDR1 is SGHVS and CDR2 is FNYEAQ. The V end lost 4 bases, the J end lost 5 bases, and 21 bases lay between the germline ends. The CDR3 has 17 amino acids. The CDR3, as DNA: TGTGCCAGCAGCTACAGCCTATACGGGACACTAGACAATGAGCAGTTCTTC. Its translation is CASSYSLYGTLDNEQFF.

The chain combines TRBV7-6 with TRBJ2-1; a weak D match, TRBD2 (6 bases). V was cut by 2 bases and J by 4 bases, with 12 bases left in between. Germline V CDR1 and CDR2: SGHVS, FNYEAQ. The CDR3 loop spans 15 amino acids. As DNA, the CDR3 is TGTGCCAGCAGCTTAATGGTGGGGGGTTACAATGAGCAGTTCTTC. This sequence encodes CASSLMVGGYNEQFF.

This clone has a handful of counts. J is TRBJ1-5 and V is TRBV5-1; the D gene is possibly TRBD1 (5 bases). Trimming left V 0 bases short and J 5 bases short, with 9 bases between. This CDR3 spans 14 amino acids. Germline loops: CDR1 SGHRS, CDR2 YFSETQ. In DNA form, the CDR3 reads TGCGCCAGCAGCTTGGGGGGAGGGGATCAGCCCCAGCATTTT. Protein sequence: CASSLGGGDQPQHF.

The chain links TRBV11-3 to TRBJ2-7; D not resolved. The V and J ends lost 0 bases and 2 bases respectively, with 11 bases between them. Germline CDR1 is SGHNT and CDR2 is YENEEA. The CDR3 is 15 residues long. The CDR3 DNA reads TGTGCCAGCAGCTTAGATCGCAGCAACCCCTACGAGCAGTACTTC. Its protein is CASSLDRSNPYEQYF.

The rearrangement joins TRBV11-1 to TRBJ1-5, with TRBD1 identical over 8 bases. The CDR3 runs to 14 residues. The V gene end was trimmed by 6 bases and the J gene end by 3 bases; junction bases not matched to a gene: 4. Germline V gene sequence: CDR1 SGHAT, CDR2 FQDESV (reference sequence). The CDR3 loop reads CASSAGQDNQPQHF. The DNA of the CDR3 is TGTGCCAGCAGTGCGGGACAGGACAATCAGCCCCAGCATTTT.

V is TRBV18 and J is TRBJ1-1; the D is unclear. Germline assignment: CDR1 KGHSH and CDR2 LQKENI. V was clipped by 0 bases and J by 4 bases, with 6 bases between them. This CDR3 contains 13 residues. The CDR3 reads CASSPPAATEAFF. DNA of the CDR3: TGTGCCAGCTCACCACCTGCTGCCACTGAAGCTTTCTTT. Looking up the rest from reference TRBV18 and TRBJ1-1 gives the full variable domain: NAGVMQNPRHLVRRRGQEARLRCSPMKGHSHVYWYRQLPEEGLKFMVYLQKENIIDESGMPKERFSAEFPKEGPSILRIQQVVRGDSAAYFCASSPPAATEAFFGQGTRLTVV.

The chain employs TRBV29-1 and TRBJ1-2; D unclear. V lost 4 bases and J lost 8, with 17 bases in between. The CDR3 runs 13 residues. Germline V gene sequence: CDR1 SQVTM, CDR2 ANQGSEA. The CDR3 here is CSVGIITNSGYTF. DNA for the CDR3: TGCAGCGTTGGGATTATTACAAATAGCGGCTACACCTTC.

The chain combines TRBV18 with TRBJ2-7; D might be TRBD1 or TRBD2, each matching 5 bases. CDR1 and CDR2 (germline): KGHSH, LQKENI. The CDR3 is 14 amino acids. Between the trimmed V and J ends, which lost 3 bases and 3 bases, there was a span of 12 bases. CDR3 DNA: TGTGCCAGCTCACCGAGGGGTGAGGACTACGAGCAGTACTTC. Its translation: CASSPRGEDYEQYF.